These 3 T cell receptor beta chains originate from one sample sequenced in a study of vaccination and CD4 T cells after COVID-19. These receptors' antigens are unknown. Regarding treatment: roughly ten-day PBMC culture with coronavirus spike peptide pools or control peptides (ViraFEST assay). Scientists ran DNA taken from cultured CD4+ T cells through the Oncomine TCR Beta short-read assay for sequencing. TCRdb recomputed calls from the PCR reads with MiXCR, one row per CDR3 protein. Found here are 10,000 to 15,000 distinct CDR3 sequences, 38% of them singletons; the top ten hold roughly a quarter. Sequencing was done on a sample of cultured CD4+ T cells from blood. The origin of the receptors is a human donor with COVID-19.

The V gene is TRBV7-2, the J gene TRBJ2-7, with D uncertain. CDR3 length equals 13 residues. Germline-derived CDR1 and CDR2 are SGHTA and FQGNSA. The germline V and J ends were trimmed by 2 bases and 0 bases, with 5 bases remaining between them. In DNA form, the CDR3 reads TGTGCCAGCAGCTTACCCACCTCCTACGAGCAGTACTTC. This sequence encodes CASSLPTSYEQYF.

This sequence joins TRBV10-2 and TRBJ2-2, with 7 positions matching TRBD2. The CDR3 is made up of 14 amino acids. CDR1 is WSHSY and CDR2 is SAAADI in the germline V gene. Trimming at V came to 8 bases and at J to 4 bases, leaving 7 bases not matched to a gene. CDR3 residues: CASGEGSGTGELFF. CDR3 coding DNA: TGCGCCAGCGGGGAGGGGTCGGGCACCGGGGAGCTGTTTTTT.

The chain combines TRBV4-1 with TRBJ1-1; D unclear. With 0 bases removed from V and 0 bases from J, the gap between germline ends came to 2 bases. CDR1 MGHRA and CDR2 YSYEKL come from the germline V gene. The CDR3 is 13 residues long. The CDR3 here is CASSQDMNTEAFF. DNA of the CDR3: TGCGCCAGCAGCCAAGATATGAACACTGAAGCTTTCTTT.